The 26 T cell receptor beta chains below were found in one sample sequenced in a study of T cells in Graves' hyperthyroidism and ophthalmopathy. There were TCR beta CDR3 regions amplified from RNA transcripts. A first-round RT-PCR of the TCR CDR3 used the HTBI primer set. TCRdb reprocessed the multiplex PCR reads with MiXCR, giving one entry per CDR3 protein. The sample shows about 600,000 distinct CDR3 sequences, about a sixth of them seen only once. Material for sequencing was blood. These receptors originate from a woman aged 40 to 50 with Graves' ophthalmopathy.

In regard to this clonotype: A much larger clone sits a single nucleotide away, making a read error possible. The V and J genes are TRBV18 and TRBJ2-5, with a possible D match to TRBD1 (5 bases). Germline V gene lookup returns CDR1 KGHSH and CDR2 LQKENI. The CDR3 runs 13 residues. The CDR3, as DNA: TGTGCCAGCTCACGGGCAGGACAAGAGACCCTGTACTTC. Translating gives CASSRAGQETLYF.

The J gene is TRBJ2-7, the V gene TRBV27; maybe TRBD2 (6 bases). The CDR3 runs 15 residues. The V and J ends lost 2 bases and 2 bases respectively, with 13 bases between them. CDR1 and CDR2 from the germline V gene are MNHEY and SMNVEV (reference sequence). This CDR3 is CASSLRTGDPYEQYF. CDR3 DNA: TGTGCCAGCAGTTTACGAACGGGAGATCCCTACGAGCAGTACTTC.

The chain couples TRBV28 to TRBJ2-1; possibly TRBD1 for D (5 bases). V gave up 5 bases and J gave up 10 bases, with 12 bases separating them. Germline values: CDR1 MDHEN, CDR2 SYDVKM. This CDR3 has 12 amino acids. The CDR3 sequence: CASSLQTGEQFF. The CDR3 DNA reads as TGTGCCAGCAGTCTCCAAACAGGAGAGCAGTTCTTC.

This clonotype was seen ten or more times. The V gene is TRBV12-3 or TRBV12-4, the J gene TRBJ1-1, with unresolved D. This CDR3 comprises 13 residues. Trimming removed 5 bases at V and 6 bases at J, with 13 bases between. The CDR3 protein is CASSQPGGAEAFF. CDR3 in DNA: TGTGCCAGCAGTCAGCCTGGCGGGGCTGAAGCTTTCTTT.

This rearrangement joins TRBV13 to TRBJ2-2; D is unclear. V was cut by 7 bases and J by 2 bases, with 20 bases left in between. Germline V gives CDR1 PRHDT, CDR2 FYEKMQ (reference sequence). This CDR3 contains 17 residues. DNA of the CDR3: TGTGCCAGCACCGCGGCCGTCCGGACCTTAAACACCGGGGAGCTGTTTTTT. This translates into CASTAAVRTLNTGELFF.

This clonotype was observed a handful of times. This CDR3 is CASSLETNEQFF. CDR3 coding DNA: TGCGCCAGCAGCTTGGAGACCAATGAGCAGTTCTTC. The rearrangement links TRBV5-1 to TRBJ2-1; D is uncertain. The CDR3 runs to 12 residues. CDR1 is SGHRS, CDR2 YFSETQ, per germline. With 0 bases removed from V and 6 bases from J, the gap between germline ends came to 4 bases. The variable domain in full, with the rest retrieved from reference TRBV5-1 and TRBJ2-1, is KAGVTQTPRYLIKTRGQQVTLSCSPISGHRSVSWYQQTPGQGLQFLFEYFSETQRNKGNFPGRFSGRQFSNSRSEMNVSTLELGDSALYLCASSLETNEQFFGPGTRLTVL.

At least ten counts were recorded for this clonotype. This sequence joins TRBV5-1 and TRBJ1-1; D might be TRBD1 (6 bases). This CDR3 has 13 residues. With 5 bases removed from V and 2 bases from J, the gap between germline ends came to 10 bases. Germline V gives CDR1 SGHRS, CDR2 YFSETQ. In DNA form, the CDR3 reads TGCGCCAGCAGGTGGACAGACAACACTGAAGCTTTCTTT. This sequence encodes CASRWTDNTEAFF.

In this sample, this clonotype turned up a few times. This chain uses TRBV5-6 with TRBJ2-1, with D unresolved. The CDR3 is made up of 14 amino acids. V lost 2 bases to trimming and J lost 9 bases, with 15 bases between them. The V gene's germline CDR1 is SGHDT and CDR2 YYEEEE. DNA for the CDR3: TGTGCCAGCAGCTTAGAGGTTTGGGTAACTGAGCAGTTCTTC. Encoded protein: CASSLEVWVTEQFF.

The chain links TRBV27 to TRBJ2-1; D is tentatively TRBD1 or TRBD2 (6 bases each). Trimming pared 3 bases from V and 5 bases from J, leaving 11 bases between. CDR3 length: 14 residues. Germline lookup yields CDR1 MNHEY and CDR2 SMNVEV (reference sequence). The CDR3 coding sequence is TGTGCCAGCAGTTTGAGGGGGGCTAACAATGAGCAGTTCTTC. Amino acid sequence: CASSLRGANNEQFF.

This clonotype has a count of ten or more. J is TRBJ1-2 and V is TRBV18, with D uncertain. V was trimmed by 2 bases and J by 1 base, leaving 5 bases between them. This CDR3 has 13 residues. Germline lookup yields CDR1 KGHSH and CDR2 LQKENI. In DNA, the CDR3 is TGTGCCAGCTCACCAGAGATTAACTATGGCTACACCTTC. Its translation: CASSPEINYGYTF.

At least ten counts were recorded for this clonotype. The chain carries TRBV2 and TRBJ2-5; a weak D match, TRBD2 (5 bases). The CDR3 runs 14 residues. CDR1 and CDR2 (germline): SNHLY, FYNNEI. With 7 bases removed from V and 5 bases from J, the gap between germline ends came to 17 bases. The CDR3 DNA sequence: TGTGCCAGCAAGGGTGCTAGCTTTGTGGAGACCCAGTACTTC. The encoded protein is CASKGASFVETQYF. Supplemented by reference TRBV2 and TRBJ2-5, the full variable domain reads EPEVTQTPSHQVTQMGQEVILRCVPISNHLYFYWYRQILGQKVEFLVSFYNNEISEKSEIFDDQFSVERPDGSNFTLKIRSTKLEDSAMYFCASKGASFVETQYFGPGTRLLVL.

For this clonotype: This may be a read error: a much more frequent sequence differs by one nucleotide. The rearrangement joins TRBV11-2 to TRBJ2-7, with a tentative D call TRBD1 (8 bases). The germline gives CDR1 SGHAT, CDR2 FQNNGV. The CDR3 sequence is 17 residues long. With 5 bases removed from V and 5 bases from J, the gap between germline ends came to 25 bases. The CDR3 nucleotides are TGTGCCAGCAGCCCCACCAGACAGGGGACGGGGACTAACGAGCAGTACTTC. Translating it yields CASSPTRQGTGTNEQYF.

This clonotype was picked up many times. The chain is built from TRBV5-1 and TRBJ2-5; D is possibly TRBD1 (6 bases). CDR1 SGHRS and CDR2 YFSETQ come from the germline V gene. This CDR3 comprises 14 residues. Deletions cut 4 bases from V and 2 bases from J, with 12 bases between. The CDR3 nucleotides are TGCGCCAGCAGCGCACAGGGTGGGCAAGAGACCCAGTACTTC. This gives the protein CASSAQGGQETQYF.

This clonotype was seen at least ten times. V is TRBV11-2 and J is TRBJ2-1; maybe TRBD1 (5 bases). Looked up from germline, CDR1 is SGHAT and CDR2 is FQNNGV. CDR3 length: 16 residues. Trimming took 0 bases from V and 4 from J, leaving 13 bases between them. The CDR3 DNA follows: TGTGCCAGCAGCTTAGACCCAGGGCCGTCTTACAATGAGCAGTTCTTC. It specifies CASSLDPGPSYNEQFF.

The chain recombines TRBV30 with TRBJ2-1, with D perhaps matching TRBD2 (6 bases). Deletions cut 3 bases from V and 4 bases from J, with 10 bases between. The germline V gene encodes CDR1 GTSNPN and CDR2 SVGIG (reference sequence). This CDR3 spans 13 amino acids. CDR3 region: CAWSLGTYNEQFF. The DNA for the CDR3 is TGTGCCTGGAGCCTAGGGACTTACAATGAGCAGTTCTTC.

The table lists this clonotype with a few counts. V gene TRBV5-1 combines with J gene TRBJ1-3; D is unresolved. V was clipped by 0 bases and J by 4 bases, with 17 bases between them. This CDR3 has 17 amino acids. The V gene's germline CDR1 is SGHRS and CDR2 YFSETQ. CDR3 coding DNA: TGCGCCAGCAGCTTGGGACTGGCTCCCCCGGGAGGAAACACCATATATTTT. Protein: CASSLGLAPPGGNTIYF.

This clonotype was recorded at least ten times. Sequence at one end of the junction differs from germline and may be a read error. J is TRBJ2-7 and V is TRBV20-1, with TRBD2 as a possible D gene (7 bases). The CDR3 sequence is 16 residues long. The germline CDR1 and CDR2 sequences are DFQATT and SNEGSKA (reference sequence). Here the CDR3 reads CSARATGEGDSSEQYF. As DNA, the CDR3 is TGCAGTGCTAGGGCTACTGGGGAGGGGGATTCCTCCGAGCAGTACTTC.

This clonotype was detected ten times or more. The genes are TRBV6-1 and TRBJ1-2, with D perhaps matching TRBD1 (6 bases). This CDR3 has 14 amino acids. V was cut by 3 bases and J by 7 bases, with 15 bases left in between. Looked up from germline, CDR1 is MNHNS and CDR2 is SASEGT. The CDR3 DNA sequence: TGTGCCAGCAGTGACCTAGACAGGATTCTTGGCTACACCTTC. Amino acid sequence: CASSDLDRILGYTF.

The V and J genes are TRBV7-8 and TRBJ2-3; tentatively, D is TRBD1 (6 bases). The germline gives CDR1 SGHVS, CDR2 FQNEAQ. V was cut by 6 bases and J by 5 bases, with 15 bases left in between. There are 14 residues in the CDR3. The CDR3 DNA reads as TGTGCCAGCAGGGGTGGGGGCGCGGGAGATACGCAGTATTTT. Its translation is CASRGGGAGDTQYF.

This clonotype was seen repeatedly, ten times or more. This chain uses TRBV12-5 with TRBJ2-3; unclear D gene. This CDR3 is built from 14 residues. Germline values: CDR1 LGHNT, CDR2 FRNRAP. V was pared by 0 bases and J by 1 base, with 5 bases between. The DNA of the CDR3 is TGTGCTAGTGGTTTGGTACAGTGCACAGATACGCAGTATTTT. Protein sequence: CASGLVQCTDTQYF.

The gene calls are TRBV7-3 and TRBJ2-5, with D perhaps TRBD2 (5 bases). V gave up 4 bases and J gave up 5 bases, with 17 bases separating them. The V gene's germline CDR1 is SGHTA and CDR2 FQGTGA. The CDR3 spans 15 residues. CDR3 protein: CASSYSGARGETQYF. CDR3 nucleotides: TGTGCCAGCAGCTACTCCGGCGCGAGAGGGGAGACCCAGTACTTC. Full variable domain (rest looked up from reference TRBV7-3 and TRBJ2-5): GAGVSQTPSNKVTEKGKYVELRCDPISGHTALYWYRQSLGQGPEFLIYFQGTGAADDSGLPNDRFFAVRPEGSVSTLKIQRTERGDSAVYLCASSYSGARGETQYFGPGTRLLVL.

Many counts were recorded for this clonotype. The gene calls are TRBV7-9 and TRBJ2-5; D may be TRBD2 (6 bases). Between the trimmed V and J ends, which lost 11 bases and 1 base, there was a span of 20 bases. CDR1 and CDR2 (germline): SEHNR, FQNEAQ (reference sequence). The CDR3 runs 15 residues. CDR3 DNA sequence: TGTGCCGAACAAGAACCGGGACTGAGCCAAGAGACCCAGTACTTC. Encoded protein: CAEQEPGLSQETQYF. Supplemented by reference TRBV7-9 and TRBJ2-5, the full variable domain reads DTGVSQNPRHKITKRGQNVTFRCDPISEHNRLYWYRQTLGQGPEFLTYFQNEAQLEKSRLLSDRFSAERPKGSFSTLEIQRTEQGDSAMYLCAEQEPGLSQETQYFGPGTRLLVL.

The sample holds a few counts of this clonotype. This sequence joins TRBV20-1 and TRBJ1-2; 12 bases fit TRBD1. The CDR3 has 15 amino acids. Germline V gene lookup returns CDR1 DFQATT and CDR2 SNEGSKA (reference sequence). V was clipped by 3 bases and J by 7 bases; unmatched bases: 9. In nucleotides, the CDR3 is TGCAGTGCTAGGGTCGGGACAGGGGGCTTAGGTGGCTACACCTTC. Its translation: CSARVGTGGLGGYTF.

This clonotype was detected ten times or more. The V and J genes are TRBV28 and TRBJ2-7; 7 nucleotides align to TRBD2. After removal of 6 bases from V and 4 bases from J, the junction contained 9 bases not matched to a gene. Germline values: CDR1 MDHEN, CDR2 SYDVKM. The CDR3 totals 14 residues. In nucleotides, the CDR3 is TGTGCCAGCAGACCGCGGGAGAGTTTTTACGAGCAGTACTTC. It specifies CASRPRESFYEQYF. Variable domain in full (rest from reference TRBV28 and TRBJ2-7): DVKVTQSSRYLVKRTGEKVFLECVQDMDHENMFWYRQDPGLGLRLIYFSYDVKMKEKGDIPEGYSVSREKKERFSLILESASTNQTSMYLCASRPRESFYEQYFGPGTRLTVT.

The chain recombines TRBV9 with TRBJ1-1, with 11 nucleotides matching TRBD1. Germline V gene sequence: CDR1 SGDLS, CDR2 YYNGEE. J gave up 3 bases and V 2 bases, and 12 bases lay outside the gene matches. The length of the CDR3 is 18 residues. CDR3 nucleotides: TGTGCCAGCAGCGTCGGACAGGGGGCCGTGGTGAGGGACACTGAAGCTTTCTTT. Protein sequence: CASSVGQGAVVRDTEAFF.

The chain employs TRBV10-2 and TRBJ1-1; 8 nucleotides agree with TRBD1. Germline-derived CDR1 and CDR2 are WSHSY and SAAADI. The length of the CDR3 is 13 residues. Losses at the gene ends were 3 bases for V and 6 bases for J; bases not matched to a gene: 3. The CDR3 here is CASSDGQGAEAFF. CDR3 nucleotides: TGCGCCAGCAGTGATGGACAGGGCGCTGAAGCTTTCTTT.